What follows describes a single TCR beta chain. An input of about 0.5 to 1 ug of RNA was subjected to reverse transcription using random hexamers. MiXCR was run by TCRdb on the immunoSEQ multiplex PCR reads, yielding one entry per CDR3 protein. The sample holds about 81,000 distinct CDR3 sequences; approximately 95% are singletons and the top ten take less than 0.95%. Germline CDR1 reads SGHAT; CDR2 reads FQNNGV. V was pared by 5 bases and J by 9 bases, with 14 bases between. The CDR3 runs 13 residues. The entry originates in a study of CD8 T cells in Susac syndrome. Study details: Of the sequenced Susac syndrome patients, 5 or 6 had active disease and 8 or 9 were in remission.

This TCR was sampled from a human donor with Susac syndrome. The chain employs TRBV11-2 and TRBJ2-1; D may be TRBD2 (6 bases). Material for sequencing was CD8+ T cells from PBMCs. Here the CDR3 DNA reads TGTGCCAGCAGCCGGACCTCCGGGGGTGAGCAGTTCTTC. Its translation: CASSRTSGGEQFF.